Listed here are 30 T cell receptor beta chains from one sample, sequenced in a study of lymphopenia after photon versus proton radiotherapy. Produced via immunoSEQ multiplex PCR; TCRdb's table is partial and in-frame only. The data contain about 24,000 clones, around four fifths of them singletons. The source was peripheral blood, collected from a patient treated with photon-based radiotherapy. All receptors derive from a man between 40 and 49 years old with gastric cancer.

This clone occurred once. The V gene is TRBV9, the J gene TRBJ1-1; 8 positions agree with TRBD1. The CDR3 covers 14 residues. The V and J ends lost 4 bases and 6 bases, in that order; junction bases with no gene match: 8. CDR1 SGDLS and CDR2 YYNGEE come from the germline V gene. The CDR3 here is CASSPQDRDAEAFF. The CDR3 bases are TGTGCCAGCAGCCCCCAGGACAGGGACGCTGAAGCTTTCTTT. Filled out from reference TRBV9 and TRBJ1-1, the complete variable domain reads DSGVTQTPKHLITATGQRVTLRCSPRSGDLSVYWYQQSLDQGLQFLIQYYNGEERAKGNILERFSAQQFPDLHSELNLSSLELGDSALYFCASSPQDRDAEAFFGQGTRLTVV.

The V call is TRBV12-5, the J call TRBJ1-2, with D hard to call. Germline V gene sequence: CDR1 LGHNT, CDR2 FRNRAP. The CDR3 runs to 11 residues. Trimming took off 0 bases at V and 7 bases at J, with 3 bases between the two ends. CDR3 coding DNA: TGTGCTAGTGGTTTGGTGGGTGGCTACACCTTC. The encoded protein is CASGLVGGYTF.

V and J are TRBV7-9 and TRBJ1-2, with D unclear. This CDR3 spans 14 amino acids. V was pared by 7 bases and J by 6 bases, with 18 bases between. In germline, CDR1 is SEHNR, CDR2 FQNEAQ (reference sequence). DNA for the CDR3: TGTGCCAGCACCAGACGCGGAGGACCTGATGGCTACACCTTC. Translating gives CASTRRGGPDGYTF.

The chain employs TRBV7-9 and TRBJ1-2; no clear D gene. V was cut by 2 bases and J by 6 bases, with 10 bases left in between. The CDR3 length is 13 residues. Germline CDR1 reads SEHNR; CDR2 reads FQNEAQ (reference sequence). CDR3 sequence reads: CASSLFGRDGYTF. The CDR3 nucleotides are TGTGCCAGCAGCTTATTTGGGAGGGATGGCTACACCTTC.

The rearrangement uses TRBV10-1 and TRBJ1-2; D is undetermined. The CDR3 length is 17 residues. V was trimmed by 0 bases and J by 5 bases, leaving 19 bases between them. CDR1 and CDR2 from the germline V gene are WNHNN and SYGVQD (reference sequence). CDR3 region: CASSESAASQAGYGYTF. CDR3 DNA: TGCGCCAGCAGTGAGTCGGCGGCTTCTCAAGCCGGGTATGGCTACACCTTC.

This CDR3 reads CASSPKQGTGSPLHF. The CDR3, as DNA: TGTGCCAGCAGCCCCAAACAGGGGACAGGGTCACCCCTCCACTTT. This chain joins TRBV7-2 and TRBJ1-6, with 9 nucleotides matching TRBD1. This CDR3 comprises 15 residues. Germline trimming cut 5 bases from V and 10 bases from J; bases unmatched to any gene: 9. Germline V gene lookup returns CDR1 SGHTA and CDR2 FQGNSA.

The rearrangement links TRBV5-4 to TRBJ2-2, with 12 nucleotides matching TRBD1. In germline, CDR1 is SGHNT, CDR2 YYREEE (reference sequence). This CDR3 contains 18 residues. V gave up 3 bases and J gave up 0 bases; unmatched junction bases: 6. The DNA of the CDR3 is TGTGCCAGCAGCTACCCGGGACAGGGGGCCGCGAACACCGGGGAGCTGTTTTTT. The encoded protein is CASSYPGQGAANTGELFF.

CDR3 loop: CATAPGHKNTEAFF. CDR3 DNA: TGCGCCACCGCGCCCGGACACAAGAACACTGAAGCTTTCTTT. The chain is built from TRBV5-1 and TRBJ1-1; D possibly corresponds to TRBD1 (5 bases). V was pared by 9 bases and J by 1 base, with 16 bases between. CDR3 size: 14 residues. The germline V gene encodes CDR1 SGHRS and CDR2 YFSETQ.

The rearrangement joins TRBV5-5 to TRBJ2-5, with D possibly matching TRBD1 (7 bases). CDR1 and CDR2 (germline): SGHKS, YYEKEE (reference sequence). Trimming removed 2 bases at V and 4 bases at J, with 12 bases between. The CDR3 length is 14 residues. CDR3 in amino acids: CASSFPGGRETQYF. Here the CDR3 DNA reads TGTGCCAGCAGCTTCCCAGGGGGGCGAGAGACCCAGTACTTC.

The genes are TRBV6-1 and TRBJ1-4; D is ambiguous. The length of the CDR3 is 14 residues. From germline, CDR1 is MNHNS and CDR2 SASEGT. Trimming took 11 bases from V and 0 from J, leaving 13 bases between them. The CDR3 nucleotides read TGTGCCGTCGAGGAGGGAGCAACTAATGAAAAACTGTTTTTT. It is translated as CAVEEGATNEKLFF.

This chain links TRBV19 with TRBJ1-2, with D tentatively TRBD1 (5 bases). The germline V gene encodes CDR1 LNHDA and CDR2 SQIVND (reference sequence). Trimming cost V 5 bases and J 8 bases, with 21 bases left between them. This CDR3 has 15 residues. The CDR3 DNA reads TGTGCCAGTAGTCCTTCGCCGGGACTGAGAGGGGGCTACACCTTC. Residues: CASSPSPGLRGGYTF.

The chain uses TRBV5-1 and TRBJ1-1; possible D gene TRBD1, 6 bases. The CDR3 is 16 residues long. With 3 bases removed from V and 1 base from J, the gap between germline ends came to 16 bases. CDR1 is SGHRS and CDR2 is YFSETQ in the germline V gene. CDR3 DNA: TGCGCCAGCAGCTATACAGGGCCCTCGACGAACACTGAAGCTTTCTTT. Protein sequence: CASSYTGPSTNTEAFF.

The chain is built from TRBV5-8 and TRBJ2-7, with D possibly matching TRBD2 (6 bases). The CDR3 is 17 residues long. V lost 4 bases, J lost 2 bases, and 22 bases lay in between. CDR1 and CDR2 from the germline V gene are SGHTS and YDEGEE. In nucleotides, the CDR3 is TGTGCCAGCAGCGCAACCTCCCCCTACCGGGAGACCTACGAGCAGTACTTC. Its protein is CASSATSPYRETYEQYF.

The chain has TRBV18 and TRBJ2-5; D may match TRBD1 or TRBD2 (5 bases each). CDR1 KGHSH and CDR2 LQKENI come from the germline V gene. V shed 6 bases and J shed 4 bases, with 12 bases lying between them. This CDR3 contains 13 residues. The chain's CDR3 is CASSPGTIETQYF. In DNA, the CDR3 is TGTGCCAGCTCGCCCGGGACGATAGAGACCCAGTACTTC.

This chain links TRBV14 with TRBJ1-6; the match to TRBD1 covers 7 bases. Trimming removed 3 bases from V and 4 bases from J; junction bases left unmatched: 0. The germline CDR1 and CDR2 sequences are SGHDN and FVKESK. This CDR3 has 14 residues. The CDR3 DNA reads as TGTGCCAGCAGCCAGGGACAGTATAATTCACCCCTCCACTTT. Protein sequence: CASSQGQYNSPLHF.

V and J are TRBV9 and TRBJ1-1; D remains ambiguous. The ends were cut back, 4 bases at V and 2 bases at J, with 9 bases in the middle. This CDR3 comprises 13 residues. CDR1 SGDLS and CDR2 YYNGEE come from the germline V gene. The CDR3 spells CASSLGSNTEAFF. For the CDR3, the DNA is TGTGCCAGCAGCCTCGGCTCAAACACTGAAGCTTTCTTT.

The chain employs TRBV5-1 and TRBJ1-3, with D unresolved. Trimming removed 1 base at V and 2 bases at J, with 13 bases between. The CDR3 extends over 16 amino acids. Per germline, CDR1 SGHRS and CDR2 YFSETQ. CDR3: CASSLSRLSTGNTIYF. In DNA form, the CDR3 reads TGCGCCAGCAGCTTGTCCCGCCTATCAACTGGAAACACCATATATTTT.

This chain joins TRBV4-3 and TRBJ1-5; perhaps TRBD1 as D (5 bases). The CDR3 extends over 16 amino acids. The germline CDR1 and CDR2 sequences are LGHNA and YSLEER. V lost 0 bases, J lost 0 bases, and 9 bases lay in between. The CDR3 loop reads CASSQDRGGSNQPQHF. The CDR3 DNA reads as TGCGCCAGCAGCCAAGATCGGGGGGGTAGCAATCAGCCCCAGCATTTT.

This clone is large by share. J is TRBJ1-5 and V is TRBV7-2; D perhaps matches TRBD1 (5 bases). Germline lookup yields CDR1 SGHTA and CDR2 FQGNSA. The length of the CDR3 is 16 residues. V was pared by 1 base and J by 7 bases, with 17 bases between. Here the CDR3 DNA reads TGTGCCAGCAGCTTAGTAGGCGGGGGGTCGTGGCAGCCCCAGCATTTT. It encodes CASSLVGGGSWQPQHF.

This clone came up a few times. The chain couples TRBV5-1 to TRBJ2-7, with TRBD2 matching over 7 bases. With V trimmed by 2 bases and J by 2 bases, 1 base remained unmatched. Germline assignment: CDR1 SGHRS and CDR2 YFSETQ. The CDR3 contains 13 residues. The CDR3 bases are TGCGCCAGCAGCTTTAGCGGGCCCTACGAGCAGTACTTC. Protein product: CASSFSGPYEQYF.

The chain combines TRBV7-9 with TRBJ2-2; 10 bases fit TRBD2. Germline values: CDR1 SEHNR, CDR2 FQNEAQ (reference sequence). The V segment lost 9 bases and the J segment 3 bases; nucleotides outside the gene matches: 7. The CDR3 sequence is 15 residues long. CDR3 residues: CARGGLASDTGELFF. Written as DNA, the CDR3 is TGTGCCAGGGGGGGACTAGCGTCGGACACCGGGGAGCTGTTTTTT.

The gene calls are TRBV19 and TRBJ2-1, with D perhaps TRBD2 (5 bases). The V end was cut by 4 bases, the J end by 12 bases, with 13 bases between. This CDR3 has 12 amino acids. CDR1 is LNHDA, CDR2 SQIVND, per germline (reference sequence). The CDR3 region has the DNA TGTGCCAGTAGTACGGGGATACTTGGGCAGTTCTTC. It is translated as CASSTGILGQFF.

This clone was recorded a few times. The V gene is TRBV7-3, the J gene TRBJ1-5, with D unresolved. The CDR3 totals 13 residues. From germline, CDR1 is SGHTA and CDR2 FQGTGA. V lost 5 bases, J lost 5 bases, and 10 bases lay in between. CDR3 bases: TGTGCCAGCAGCGCCGGCGCTGATCAGCCCCAGCATTTT. Amino acid sequence: CASSAGADQPQHF.

The chain is built from TRBV19 and TRBJ1-3, with D perhaps matching TRBD1 (5 bases). The CDR3 has 12 amino acids. Germline V lookup: CDR1 LNHDA, CDR2 SQIVND (reference sequence). Between the trimmed V and J ends, which lost 5 bases and 8 bases, there was a span of 10 bases. The CDR3 reads CASSLQGDTIYF. CDR3 DNA: TGTGCCAGTAGTCTCCAGGGAGACACCATATATTTT.

The chain links TRBV5-4 to TRBJ2-3; 12 bases agree with TRBD1. This CDR3 has 16 residues. V shed 4 bases, J shed 5 bases, and the junction held 8 bases outside the gene matches. Per germline, CDR1 SGHNT and CDR2 YYREEE (reference sequence). CDR3 sequence reads: CASSVAGQGAGDTQYF. CDR3 DNA sequence: TGTGCCAGCAGCGTCGCGGGACAGGGGGCGGGAGATACGCAGTATTTT.

The chain couples TRBV29-1 to TRBJ1-3; TRBD1 agrees at 11 bases. This CDR3 contains 14 residues. Germline assignment: CDR1 SQVTM and CDR2 ANQGSEA. The V and J ends lost 2 bases and 7 bases, in that order; junction bases with no gene match: 4. DNA of the CDR3: TGCAGCGTTGAATTGGGGACAGGGGGGAACACCATATATTTT. Translating gives CSVELGTGGNTIYF.

The rearrangement joins TRBV4-2 to TRBJ2-5, with a weak D call TRBD2 (6 bases). This CDR3 is built from 20 residues. The germline gives CDR1 LGHNA, CDR2 YNFKEQ. Trimming pared 0 bases from V and 6 bases from J, leaving 29 bases between. In nucleotides, the CDR3 is TGTGCCAGCAGCCAAGATTTTTGGCGGGGCGCGAGGTTGGATGGGCAGACCCAGTACTTC. It specifies CASSQDFWRGARLDGQTQYF.

The rearrangement uses TRBV18 and TRBJ1-1; D uncertain. V lost 3 bases to trimming and J lost 6 bases, with 17 bases between them. Germline loops: CDR1 KGHSH, CDR2 LQKENI. The CDR3 has 15 amino acids. CDR3 DNA sequence: TGTGCCAGCTCACCCAACCAGGAGTCGTGGTCTGAAGCTTTCTTT. Translation gives CASSPNQESWSEAFF.

This chain joins TRBV5-1 and TRBJ2-1, with TRBD1 identical over 7 bases. Germline lookup yields CDR1 SGHRS and CDR2 YFSETQ. This CDR3 is 16 amino acids long. V lost 0 bases, J lost 0 bases, and 3 bases stayed unmatched. CDR3 DNA: TGCGCCAGCAGCTTGGAGGGACAGAGCTCCTACAATGAGCAGTTCTTC. Encoded protein: CASSLEGQSSYNEQFF.

The rearrangement links TRBV23-1 to TRBJ2-6; tentatively, D is TRBD1 (5 bases). TRBV23-1 is assigned to the ORF class and has an uncertain function. V lost 4 bases and J 10 bases, leaving 23 bases between the germline ends. This CDR3 has 17 residues. The CDR3 bases are TGCGCCAGCAGTCCCTTGGAGAAGGGGCCCACTTTGAACGTCCTGACTTTC. This encodes CASSPLEKGPTLNVLTF.